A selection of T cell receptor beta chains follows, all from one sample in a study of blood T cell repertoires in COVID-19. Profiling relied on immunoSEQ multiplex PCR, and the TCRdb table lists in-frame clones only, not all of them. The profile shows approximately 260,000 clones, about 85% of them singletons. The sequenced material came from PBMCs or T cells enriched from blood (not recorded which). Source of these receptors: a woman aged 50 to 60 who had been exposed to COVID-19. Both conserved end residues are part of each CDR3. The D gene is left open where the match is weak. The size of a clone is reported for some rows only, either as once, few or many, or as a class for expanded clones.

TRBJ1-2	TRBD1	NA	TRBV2	CASLARQGAYYGYTF	TGTGCCAGTCTTGCCCGACAGGGGGCGTACTATGGCTACACCTTC
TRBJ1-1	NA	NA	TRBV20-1	CSARGTEAAFF	TGCAGTGCTAGAGGGACAGAGGCAGCTTTCTTT
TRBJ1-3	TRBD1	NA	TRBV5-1	CASKRTGGSSGNTIYF	TGCGCCAGCAAGAGGACAGGGGGAAGTTCTGGAAACACCATATATTTT
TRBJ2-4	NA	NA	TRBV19	CASRQTRVDIQYF	TGTGCCAGTCGACAGACTCGGGTAGACATTCAGTACTTC
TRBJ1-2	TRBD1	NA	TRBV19	CASSRSTGDDLGYTF	TGTGCCAGTAGCCGATCGACAGGGGACGATTTGGGCTACACCTTC
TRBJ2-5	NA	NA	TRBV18	CASSPESTVAQYF	TGTGCCAGCTCACCGGAGTCCACGGTGGCCCAGTACTTC
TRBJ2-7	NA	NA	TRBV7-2	CASSPLRGNEQYF	TGTGCCAGCAGCCCCCTCCGGGGGAACGAGCAGTACTTC
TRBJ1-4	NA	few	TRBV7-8	CASSPLAEGGEKLFF	TGTGCCAGCAGCCCATTAGCCGAAGGGGGTGAAAAACTGTTTTTT
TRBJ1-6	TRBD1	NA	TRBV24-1	CATSDPGTGNSPLHF	TGTGCCACCAGTGATCCCGGGACAGGGAATTCACCCCTCCACTTT
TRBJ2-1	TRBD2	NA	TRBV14	CASSQRSSGGNEQFF	TGTGCCAGCAGCCAAAGATCTAGCGGGGGCAATGAGCAGTTCTTC
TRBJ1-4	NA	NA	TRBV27	CASKAAEGFEKLFF	TGTGCCAGCAAAGCGGCAGAAGGATTCGAAAAACTGTTTTTT
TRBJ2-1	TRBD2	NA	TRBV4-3	CASSQGKLALYNEQFF	TGCGCCAGCAGCCAAGGAAAACTAGCGCTCTACAATGAGCAGTTCTTC
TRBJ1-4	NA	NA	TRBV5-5	CASSWLGATNEKLFF	TGTGCCAGCAGCTGGTTAGGGGCAACTAATGAAAAACTGTTTTTT
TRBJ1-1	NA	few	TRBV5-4	CASSTWVGGKTEAFF	TGTGCCAGCAGCACCTGGGTGGGGGGAAAAACTGAAGCTTTCTTT
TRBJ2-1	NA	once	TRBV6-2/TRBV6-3	CASSFAPSNTPSNEQFF	TGTGCCAGCAGTTTCGCCCCTAGTAACACCCCCTCCAATGAGCAGTTCTTC
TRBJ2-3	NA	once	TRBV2	CASSESTDTQYF	TGTGCCAGCAGTGAATCAACAGATACGCAGTATTTT
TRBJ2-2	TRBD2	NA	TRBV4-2	CASSQVGLVAGLRDTGELFF	TGTGCCAGCAGCCAAGTGGGGTTGGTAGCGGGCCTAAGGGACACCGGGGAGCTGTTTTTT
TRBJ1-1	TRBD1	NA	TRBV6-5	CASRDREGTEAFF	TGTGCCAGCAGGGACAGGGAGGGGACTGAAGCTTTCTTT
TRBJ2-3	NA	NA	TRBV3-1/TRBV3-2	CASSQGTGLRADTQYF	TGTGCCAGCAGCCAAGGCACGGGACTCAGGGCAGATACGCAGTATTTT
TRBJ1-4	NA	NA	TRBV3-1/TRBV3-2	CASSNAGEREKLFF	TGTGCCAGCAGCAATGCGGGGGAGAGAGAAAAACTGTTTTTT
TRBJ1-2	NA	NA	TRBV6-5	CASSRTDYNYGYTF	TGTGCCAGCAGTAGGACAGATTATAACTATGGCTACACCTTC
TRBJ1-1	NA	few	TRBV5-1	CASSLPAGAAFF	TGCGCCAGCAGCTTGCCAGCAGGGGCCGCTTTCTTT
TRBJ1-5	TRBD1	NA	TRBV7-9	CASSPQGAVQPQHF	TGTGCCAGCAGCCCCCAGGGGGCTGTTCAGCCCCAGCATTTT
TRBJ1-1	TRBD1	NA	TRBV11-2	CASSLSPDRAEAFF	TGTGCCAGCAGCCTCTCTCCGGACAGGGCTGAAGCTTTCTTT
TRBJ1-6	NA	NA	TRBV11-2	CASSGQIGRNSPLHF	TGTGCCAGCAGTGGACAGATCGGGCGGAATTCACCCCTCCACTTT
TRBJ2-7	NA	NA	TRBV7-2	CASSLGPGRDSHYEQYF	TGTGCCAGCAGCTTAGGTCCGGGGCGGGACAGCCATTACGAGCAGTACTTC
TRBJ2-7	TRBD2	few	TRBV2	CASSEGLGLADYEQYF	TGTGCCAGCAGTGAAGGTTTGGGACTAGCAGACTACGAGCAGTACTTC
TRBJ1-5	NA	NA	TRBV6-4	CASSDSDGQPQHF	TGTGCCAGCAGTGACTCCGACGGGCAGCCCCAGCATTTT
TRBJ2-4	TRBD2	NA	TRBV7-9	CASSWPPSGGGLAKNIQYF	TGTGCCAGCAGCTGGCCCCCGAGCGGGGGGGGACTAGCCAAAAACATTCAGTACTTC
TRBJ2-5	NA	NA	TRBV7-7	CASSRTRGSETQYF	TGTGCCAGCAGCCGCACGCGGGGATCAGAGACCCAGTACTTC
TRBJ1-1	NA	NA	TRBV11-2	CASSSVQGNTEAFF	TGTGCCAGCAGCTCAGTACAGGGAAACACTGAAGCTTTCTTT
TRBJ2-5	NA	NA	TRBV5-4	CASSLQDNQETQYF	TGTGCCAGCAGCTTACAGGACAACCAAGAGACCCAGTACTTC
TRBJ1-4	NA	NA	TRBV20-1	CSAPFREKLFF	TGCAGTGCTCCCTTCAGGGAAAAACTGTTTTTT
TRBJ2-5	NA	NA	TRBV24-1	CATSDTGLGETQYF	TGTGCCACCAGTGATACAGGTCTTGGGGAGACCCAGTACTTC
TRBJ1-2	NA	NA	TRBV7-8	CASSLVQGGGGYTF	TGTGCCAGCAGCTTAGTACAGGGCGGAGGAGGCTACACCTTC
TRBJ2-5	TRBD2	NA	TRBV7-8	CASSGRRWEGETQYF	TGTGCCAGCAGCGGTCGACGGTGGGAGGGAGAGACCCAGTACTTC
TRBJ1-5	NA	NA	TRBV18	CASSYDGGQPQHF	TGTGCCAGCTCTTACGATGGAGGGCAGCCCCAGCATTTT
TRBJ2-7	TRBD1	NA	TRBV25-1	CASSELRGGGKVGEQYF	TGTGCCAGCAGTGAACTGAGAGGGGGCGGTAAGGTCGGCGAGCAGTACTTC
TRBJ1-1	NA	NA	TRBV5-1	CASSQQATNTEAFF	TGCGCCAGCAGCCAACAGGCTACGAACACTGAAGCTTTCTTT
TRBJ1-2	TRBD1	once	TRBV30	CAWSPNRDREGYTF	TGTGCCTGGAGTCCCAACAGGGACAGGGAAGGCTACACCTTC
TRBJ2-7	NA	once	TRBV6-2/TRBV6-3	CASSSQRGEQYF	TGTGCCAGCAGTTCGCAAAGGGGCGAGCAGTACTTC
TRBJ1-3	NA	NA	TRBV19	CASSILRGNGNTIYF	TGTGCCAGTAGTATACTACGAGGGAACGGAAACACCATATATTTT
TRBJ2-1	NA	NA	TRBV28	CASSLSHSSYNEQFF	TGTGCCAGCAGTTTGAGCCACAGCTCCTACAATGAGCAGTTCTTC
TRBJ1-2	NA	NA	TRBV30	CAWSIQGYGYTF	TGTGCCTGGAGTATACAGGGCTATGGCTACACCTTC
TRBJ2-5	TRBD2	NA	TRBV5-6	CASREAGAFKETQYF	TGTGCCAGCAGGGAAGCGGGGGCCTTTAAAGAGACCCAGTACTTC
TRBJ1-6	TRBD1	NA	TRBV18	CASSQGQDNSPLHF	TGTGCCAGCTCACAGGGACAGGATAATTCACCCCTCCACTTT
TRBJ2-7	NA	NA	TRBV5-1	CASSLGGLAYEQYF	TGCGCCAGCAGCTTGGGTGGACTCGCCTACGAGCAGTACTTC